This passage covers 2 T cell receptor beta chains from one sample sequenced in a study of CD4+ T cells in melanoma. Produced via immunoSEQ multiplex PCR; TCRdb's table is partial and in-frame only. The table shows 20,000 or so clones, with around 80% occurring only once. The receptors come from a human donor with melanoma.

The rearrangement links TRBV11-2 to TRBJ2-5, with D perhaps given as TRBD1 or TRBD2 (6 bases each). V gave up 9 bases and J gave up 4 bases, with 18 bases separating them. Germline CDR1 SGHAT, CDR2 FQNNGV. The CDR3 is made up of 14 amino acids. This CDR3 reads CASGRGGPSETQYF. CDR3 in DNA: TGTGCCAGTGGGAGAGGGGGGCCGTCAGAGACCCAGTACTTC.

Here the CDR3 reads CASSEDRGVYEQYF. The CDR3 DNA sequence: TGTGCCAGCAGTGAAGACAGGGGGGTCTACGAGCAGTACTTC. The chain combines TRBV2 with TRBJ2-7; 8 bases line up with TRBD1. CDR1 and CDR2 (germline): SNHLY, FYNNEI. This CDR3 is 14 amino acids long. Unmatched junction bases numbered 2, after V lost 1 base and J lost 3 bases.